This T cell receptor beta chain appears in the sequencing data of a study of T cell changes during pregnancy in multiple sclerosis. The data were produced by immunoSEQ multiplex PCR, yet TCRdb's version contains in-frame clones alone and is incomplete. Among approximately 47,000 clones listed, 80% to 90% were seen once. The V gene's germline CDR1 is MDHEN and CDR2 SYDVKM. Deletions cut 4 bases from V and 3 bases from J, with 10 bases between. The CDR3 runs 15 residues. The sequence was collected from a female donor with multiple sclerosis, enrolled in a pregnancy study. This chain joins TRBV28 and TRBJ1-6; possible D gene TRBD1, 5 bases. The input for sequencing was peripheral blood, taken in the first trimester of pregnancy. The CDR3 here is CASSSAGIYNSPLHF. The CDR3 region has the DNA TGTGCCAGCAGTTCTGCAGGGATCTATAATTCACCCCTCCACTTT.